The present T cell receptor (beta chain) was sequenced within a study of CD8 T cells in ankylosing spondylitis. Whole-study findings and limits: One TCR beta motif, made up of about 8 highly homologous variants, appeared characteristic of ankylosing spondylitis blood. Past research had described some motif variants in reactive arthritis synovial fluid and blood. Disease-linked clones were CD8+ and relatively rare in peripheral blood. Enrichment of disease-linked clones was reportedly significant in matched ankylosing spondylitis synovial fluid.

The CDR3 runs to 13 residues. Germline CDR1 SGDLS, CDR2 YYNGEE. The ends were cut back, 0 bases at V and 6 bases at J, with 10 bases in the middle. For TCR beta, libraries came from quantitative 5'-RACE with molecular barcodes. A single record per CDR3 protein comes from TCRdb applying MiXCR to the 5' RACE reads. The data hold fewer than 750,000 distinct CDR3 sequences, with roughly 19% observed a single time. This clonotype was observed a handful of times. Its antigen is unknown. The V call is TRBV9, the J call TRBJ2-7; D not resolved. The sequence was obtained from a male donor with ankylosing spondylitis. The material sequenced was blood, either unsorted or a sorted T cell fraction (not recorded which). DNA for the CDR3: TGTGCCAGCAGCGTAGGGGTAGAGAGCGAGCAGTACTTC. This translates into CASSVGVESEQYF.